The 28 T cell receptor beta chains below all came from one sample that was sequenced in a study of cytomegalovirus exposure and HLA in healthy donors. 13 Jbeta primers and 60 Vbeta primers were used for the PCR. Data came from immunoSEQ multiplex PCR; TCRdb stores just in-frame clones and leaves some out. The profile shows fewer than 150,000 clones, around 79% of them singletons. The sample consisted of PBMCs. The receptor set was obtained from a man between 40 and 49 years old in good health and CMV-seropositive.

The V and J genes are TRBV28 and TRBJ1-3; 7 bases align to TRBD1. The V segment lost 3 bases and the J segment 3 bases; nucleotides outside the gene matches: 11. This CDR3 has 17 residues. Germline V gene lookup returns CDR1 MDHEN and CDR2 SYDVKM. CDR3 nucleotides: TGTGCCAGCAGTTTGCGGATGCAGGGGGTCTATGGAAACACCATATATTTT. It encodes CASSLRMQGVYGNTIYF.

CDR3 sequence: CASKAPWRGGAQPQHF. CDR3 DNA: TGTGCCAGCAAGGCCCCCTGGCGGGGGGGAGCTCAGCCCCAGCATTTT. The V gene is TRBV28, the J gene TRBJ1-5, with D maybe TRBD1 (5 bases). Trimming shortened V by 7 bases and J by 6 bases, and 22 bases separated the two germline ends. The CDR3 covers 16 residues. CDR1 and CDR2 (germline): MDHEN, SYDVKM. Variable domain in full (rest from reference TRBV28 and TRBJ1-5): DVKVTQSSRYLVKRTGEKVFLECVQDMDHENMFWYRQDPGLGLRLIYFSYDVKMKEKGDIPEGYSVSREKKERFSLILESASTNQTSMYLCASKAPWRGGAQPQHFGDGTRLSIL.

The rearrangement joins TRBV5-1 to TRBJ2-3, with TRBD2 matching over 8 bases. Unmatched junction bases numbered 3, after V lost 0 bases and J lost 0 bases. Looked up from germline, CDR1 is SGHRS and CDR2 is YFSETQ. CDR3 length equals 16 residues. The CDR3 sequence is CASSLVTSGSTDTQYF. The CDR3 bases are TGCGCCAGCAGCTTGGTCACTAGCGGAAGCACAGATACGCAGTATTTT.

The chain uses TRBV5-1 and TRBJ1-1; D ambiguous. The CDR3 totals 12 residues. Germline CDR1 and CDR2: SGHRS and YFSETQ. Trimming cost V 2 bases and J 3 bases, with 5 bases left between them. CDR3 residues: CASSFGDTEAFF. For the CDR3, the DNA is TGCGCCAGCAGCTTCGGGGACACTGAAGCTTTCTTT.

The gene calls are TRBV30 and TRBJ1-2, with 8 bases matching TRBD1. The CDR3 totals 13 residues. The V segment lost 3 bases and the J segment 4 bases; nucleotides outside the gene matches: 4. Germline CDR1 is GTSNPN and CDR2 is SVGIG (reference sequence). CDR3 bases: TGTGCCTGGAGCCTAGACAGGGGCTATGGCTACACCTTC. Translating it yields CAWSLDRGYGYTF.

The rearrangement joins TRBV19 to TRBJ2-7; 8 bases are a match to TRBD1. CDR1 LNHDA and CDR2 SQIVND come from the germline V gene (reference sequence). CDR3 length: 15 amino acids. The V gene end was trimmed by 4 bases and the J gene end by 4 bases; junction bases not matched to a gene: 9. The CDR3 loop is CASSRGGTGGYEQYF. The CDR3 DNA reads TGTGCCAGTAGTAGAGGGGGGACAGGAGGATACGAGCAGTACTTC.

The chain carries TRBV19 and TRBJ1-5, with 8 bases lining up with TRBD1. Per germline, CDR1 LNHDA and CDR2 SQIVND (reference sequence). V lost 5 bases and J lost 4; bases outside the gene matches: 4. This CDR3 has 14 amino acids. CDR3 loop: CASSVDRGNQPQHF. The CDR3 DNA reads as TGTGCCAGTAGTGTCGACAGGGGTAATCAGCCCCAGCATTTT.

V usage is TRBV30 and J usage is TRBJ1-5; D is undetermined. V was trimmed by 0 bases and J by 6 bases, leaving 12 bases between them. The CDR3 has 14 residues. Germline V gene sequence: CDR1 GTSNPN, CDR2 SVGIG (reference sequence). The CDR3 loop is CAWSVGLGSQPQHF. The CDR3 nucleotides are TGTGCCTGGAGTGTAGGGTTGGGGAGTCAGCCCCAGCATTTT.

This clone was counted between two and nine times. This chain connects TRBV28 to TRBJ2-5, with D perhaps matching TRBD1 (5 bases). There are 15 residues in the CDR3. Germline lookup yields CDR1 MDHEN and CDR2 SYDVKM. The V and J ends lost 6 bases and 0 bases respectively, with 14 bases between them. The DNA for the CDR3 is TGTGCCAGCAGCTACCCAGACAGTAACCAAGAGACCCAGTACTTC. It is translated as CASSYPDSNQETQYF.

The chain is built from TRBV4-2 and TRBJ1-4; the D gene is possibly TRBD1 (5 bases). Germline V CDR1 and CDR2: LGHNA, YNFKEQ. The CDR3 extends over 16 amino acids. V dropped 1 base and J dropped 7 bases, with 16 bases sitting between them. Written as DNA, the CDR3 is TGTGCCAGCAGCCAAGTCTCAGGGTTCGTGGGTGAAAAACTGTTTTTT. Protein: CASSQVSGFVGEKLFF.

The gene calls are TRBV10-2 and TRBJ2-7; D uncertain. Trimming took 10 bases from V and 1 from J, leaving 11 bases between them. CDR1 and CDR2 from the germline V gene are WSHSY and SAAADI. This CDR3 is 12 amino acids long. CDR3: CATATGSYEQYF. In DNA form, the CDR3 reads TGCGCCACCGCGACTGGGTCCTACGAGCAGTACTTC.

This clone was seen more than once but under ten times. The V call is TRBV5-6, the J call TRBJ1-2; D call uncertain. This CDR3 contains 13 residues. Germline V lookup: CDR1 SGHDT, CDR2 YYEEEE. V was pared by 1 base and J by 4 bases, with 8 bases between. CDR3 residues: CASSLRRSYGYTF. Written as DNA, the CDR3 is TGTGCCAGCAGCTTGCGGAGGTCCTATGGCTACACCTTC.

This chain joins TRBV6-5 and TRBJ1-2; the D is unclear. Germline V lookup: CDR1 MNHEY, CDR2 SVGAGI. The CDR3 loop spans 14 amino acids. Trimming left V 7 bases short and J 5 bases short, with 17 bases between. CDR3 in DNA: TGTGCCAGCACTCTTAATGGGGAGCGGTATGGCTACACCTTC. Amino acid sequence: CASTLNGERYGYTF.

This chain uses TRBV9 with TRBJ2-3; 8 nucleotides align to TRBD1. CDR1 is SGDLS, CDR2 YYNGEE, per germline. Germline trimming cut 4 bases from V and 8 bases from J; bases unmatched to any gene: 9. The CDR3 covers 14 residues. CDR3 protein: CASSLGQATGTQYF. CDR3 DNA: TGTGCCAGCAGCCTGGGACAGGCCACCGGTACGCAGTATTTT.

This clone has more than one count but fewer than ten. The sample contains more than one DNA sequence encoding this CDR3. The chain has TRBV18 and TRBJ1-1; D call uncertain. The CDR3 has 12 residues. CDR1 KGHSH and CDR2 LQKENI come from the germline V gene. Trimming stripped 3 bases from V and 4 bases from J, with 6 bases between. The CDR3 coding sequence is TGTGCCAGCTCACCCGGGAGCACTGAAGCTTTCTTT. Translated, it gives CASSPGSTEAFF.

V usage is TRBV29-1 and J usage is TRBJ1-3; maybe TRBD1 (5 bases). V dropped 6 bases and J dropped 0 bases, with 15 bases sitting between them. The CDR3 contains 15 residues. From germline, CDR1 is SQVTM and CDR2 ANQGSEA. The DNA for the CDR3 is TGCAGCGTGGAATCAGGGTCCCCCTCTGGAAACACCATATATTTT. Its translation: CSVESGSPSGNTIYF.

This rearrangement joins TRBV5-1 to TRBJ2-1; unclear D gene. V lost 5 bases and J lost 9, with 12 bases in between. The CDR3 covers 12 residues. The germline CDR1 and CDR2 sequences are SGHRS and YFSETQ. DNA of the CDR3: TGCGCCAGCAGGACGTCGCTAGGTGAGCAGTTCTTC. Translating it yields CASRTSLGEQFF.

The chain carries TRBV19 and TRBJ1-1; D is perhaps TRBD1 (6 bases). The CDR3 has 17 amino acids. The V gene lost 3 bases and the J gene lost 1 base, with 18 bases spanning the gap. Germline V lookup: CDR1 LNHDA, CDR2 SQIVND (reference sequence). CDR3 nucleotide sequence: TGTGCCAGTAGTATTCGAACTGGGGCAGGGGAGAACACTGAAGCTTTCTTT. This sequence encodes CASSIRTGAGENTEAFF. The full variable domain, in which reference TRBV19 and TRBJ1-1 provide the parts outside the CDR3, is DGGITQSPKYLFRKEGQNVTLSCEQNLNHDAMYWYRQDPGQGLRLIYYSQIVNDFQKGDIAEGYSVSREKKESFPLTVTSAQKNPTAFYLCASSIRTGAGENTEAFFGQGTRLTVV.

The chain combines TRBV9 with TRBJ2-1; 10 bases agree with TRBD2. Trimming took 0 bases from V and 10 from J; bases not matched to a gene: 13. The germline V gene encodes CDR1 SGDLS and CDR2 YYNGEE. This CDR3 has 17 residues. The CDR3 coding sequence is TGTGCCAGCAGCGTAGAGAGCGGGAGGGGCCAGTTAGGGGAGCAGTTCTTC. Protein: CASSVESGRGQLGEQFF.

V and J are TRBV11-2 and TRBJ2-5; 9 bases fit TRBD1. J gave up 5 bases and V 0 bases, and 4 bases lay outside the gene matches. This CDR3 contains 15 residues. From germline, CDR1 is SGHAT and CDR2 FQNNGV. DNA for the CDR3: TGTGCCAGCAGCTTAGATGGGACAGGGTTGGAGACCCAGTACTTC. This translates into CASSLDGTGLETQYF.

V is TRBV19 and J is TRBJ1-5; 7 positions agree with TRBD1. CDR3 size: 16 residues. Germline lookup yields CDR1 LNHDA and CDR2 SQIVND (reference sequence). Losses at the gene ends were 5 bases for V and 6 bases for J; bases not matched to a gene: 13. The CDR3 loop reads CASSVLQGSSSQPQHF. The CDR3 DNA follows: TGTGCCAGTAGTGTACTACAGGGGAGTAGTAGTCAGCCCCAGCATTTT. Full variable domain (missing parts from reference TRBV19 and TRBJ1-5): DGGITQSPKYLFRKEGQNVTLSCEQNLNHDAMYWYRQDPGQGLRLIYYSQIVNDFQKGDIAEGYSVSREKKESFPLTVTSAQKNPTAFYLCASSVLQGSSSQPQHFGDGTRLSIL.

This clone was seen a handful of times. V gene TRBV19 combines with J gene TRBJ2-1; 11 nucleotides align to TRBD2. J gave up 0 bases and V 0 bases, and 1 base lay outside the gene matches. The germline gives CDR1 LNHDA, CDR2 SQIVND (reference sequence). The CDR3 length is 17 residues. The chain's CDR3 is CASSIDLAGGSYNEQFF. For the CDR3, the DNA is TGTGCCAGTAGTATAGACCTAGCGGGAGGCTCCTACAATGAGCAGTTCTTC.

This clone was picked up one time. CDR3: CASSPRSNQPQHF. CDR3 sequence (DNA): TGTGCCAGCAGCCCGCGAAGCAATCAGCCCCAGCATTTT. V and J are TRBV6-5 and TRBJ1-5; D is uncertain. Germline V gene data show CDR1 as MNHEY and CDR2 as SVGAGI. The CDR3 consists of 13 residues. Trimming pared 6 bases from V and 1 base from J, leaving 7 bases between.

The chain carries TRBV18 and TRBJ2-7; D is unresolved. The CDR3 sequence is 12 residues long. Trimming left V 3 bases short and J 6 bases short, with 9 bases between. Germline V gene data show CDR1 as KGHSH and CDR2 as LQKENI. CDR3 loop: CASSPVGREQYF. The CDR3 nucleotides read TGTGCCAGCTCACCTGTTGGGCGCGAGCAGTACTTC.

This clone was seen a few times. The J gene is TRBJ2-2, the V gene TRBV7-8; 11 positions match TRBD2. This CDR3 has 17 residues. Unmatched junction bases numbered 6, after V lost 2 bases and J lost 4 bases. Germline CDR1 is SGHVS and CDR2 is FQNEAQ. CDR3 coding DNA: TGTGCCAGCAGCTTACGGATACTAGCGGGAGTCACCGGGGAGCTGTTTTTT. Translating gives CASSLRILAGVTGELFF. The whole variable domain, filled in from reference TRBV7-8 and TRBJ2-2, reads GAGVSQSPRYKVAKRGQDVALRCDPISGHVSLFWYQQALGQGPEFLTYFQNEAQLDKSGLPSDRFFAERPEGSVSTLKIQRTQQEDSAVYLCASSLRILAGVTGELFFGEGSRLTVL.

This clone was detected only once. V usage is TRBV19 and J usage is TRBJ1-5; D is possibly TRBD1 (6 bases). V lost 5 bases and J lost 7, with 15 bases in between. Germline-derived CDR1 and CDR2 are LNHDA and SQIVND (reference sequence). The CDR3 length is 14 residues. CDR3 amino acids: CASSLQGLGQPQHF. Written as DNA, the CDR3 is TGTGCCAGTAGTTTACAGGGTCTGGGGCAGCCCCAGCATTTT.

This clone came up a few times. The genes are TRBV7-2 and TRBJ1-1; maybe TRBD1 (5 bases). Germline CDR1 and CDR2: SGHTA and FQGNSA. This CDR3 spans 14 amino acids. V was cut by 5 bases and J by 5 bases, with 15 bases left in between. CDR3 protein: CASSRPRAGTEAFF. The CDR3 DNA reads TGTGCCAGCAGCCGGCCCAGGGCCGGGACTGAAGCTTTCTTT.

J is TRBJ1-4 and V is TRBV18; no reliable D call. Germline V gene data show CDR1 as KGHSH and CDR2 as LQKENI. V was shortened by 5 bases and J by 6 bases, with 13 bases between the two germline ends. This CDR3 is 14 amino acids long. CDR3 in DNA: TGTGCCAGCTCATCCGGAGGAGGGTATGAAAAACTGTTTTTT. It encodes CASSSGGGYEKLFF. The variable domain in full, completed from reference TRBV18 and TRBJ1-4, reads NAGVMQNPRHLVRRRGQEARLRCSPMKGHSHVYWYRQLPEEGLKFMVYLQKENIIDESGMPKERFSAEFPKEGPSILRIQQVVRGDSAAYFCASSSGGGYEKLFFGSGTQLSVL.